This TCR beta chain is from a study of T-cell memory formation after mild COVID-19 (dated by TCRdb to the early 2020s). About the full investigation: TCR sequence clusters from the two donors were largely donor specific. In two donors, T-cell clones that expanded and contracted after mild COVID-19 were tracked by sequencing TCRalpha and TCRbeta repertoires over time. Two young, previously healthy adult volunteers made up the cohort, one male and one female. Overall study outcomes, separate from this receptor: The study included only a couple of mild cases, and larger cohorts that include severe cases with pre-infection samples were judged to be necessary. Contracting CD4+ clones were found mainly in CM and EM memory subsets, while CD8+ clones were enriched in EMRA. Clones contracting from day 15 to 85 had balanced CD4/CD8 phenotypes, while a second wave expanding from day 15 to 37 was biased towards CD4+. The detection of some responding clones in pre-infection memory suggests that pre-existing cross-reactive memory T cells joined the SARS-CoV-2 response. Whether the second-wave clones peaking on day 37 were SARS-CoV-2 specific was not confirmed.

Ficoll-Paque density gradient centrifugation was used to isolate PBMCs. About this clonotype: This clone's antigen is unknown. Base qualities were left out, and no much larger clone turns up one base away.

The instrument given in TCRdb is Illumina NovaSeq 6000. TCRalpha and TCRbeta cDNA libraries were constructed by 5'RACE with constant-segment primers, with sample barcodes and unique molecular identifiers being introduced. RNA was extracted from every sample with Trizol reagent. The libraries were amplified in two PCR steps, and the second step added a second sample barcode and Illumina TruSeq adapters. Sequencing of libraries was performed on an Illumina NovaSeq with 2 x 150 bp paired-end reads. Per the source publication's procedure: Demultiplexing of reads and collapsing into UMI-guided consensus sequences were performed with migec v1.2.7. With mixcr v2.1.11, UMI consensuses were aligned to TRA and TRB V and J templates and assembled into clonotypes. A clonotype was counted as expanded or contracted only if both edgeR and NoisET called the change significant, with noise models trained on biological replicates. For edgeR calls, the thresholds were a false discovery rate-adjusted p below 0.01 and a log2 fold-change of 1. PCA with hierarchical clustering of max-normalized trajectories of the 1000 most abundant clonotypes was used as exploratory dynamics analysis. Separately sequenced CD4+ and CD8+ repertoires were used to assign a CD4 or CD8 phenotype to each responding clone. TCRdb passed the public sequencing reads through fastp at Q25 and MiXCR, retaining productive beta sequences. Rows with a matching CDR3 protein are joined into one entry that keeps the most common DNA and genes. These V and J calls are TCRdb output, not the study's own analysis. The sample table lists about 320,000 distinct CDR3 sequences, roughly an eighth of them with a count of one. In total, the top ten clones hold roughly 23% of the sample.

The sequencing sample was made of PBMCs or a T cell subset sorted from them (not recorded which). This TCR came from a young man who had mild COVID-19 (a few samples of this study predate the infection). The sample titles of this study are shuffled in the database, so cell type and time point are left out; the donor was told from shared clones.

In nucleotides, the sequence is TGTGCCAGCAGTTTCGGTAGAGGCGGCTATGGCTACACCTTC. Its translation is CASSFGRGGYGYTF. The rearranged segments are TRBV27 and TRBJ1-2; the D gene is not confidently resolved. CDR1 and CDR2, per the germline V gene (reference sequence), are MNHEY and SMNVEV. The CDR3 runs 14 residues from the cysteine to the phenylalanine. The only DNA kept is the CDR3, 42 bases in frame from the first base. V lost 3 bases and J lost 4 bases; the stretch between them is 12 bases long.